One T cell receptor beta chain is described in this entry. The TEMRA cells underwent FACS enrichment, while the CD8+ and CD4+ T cells underwent negative isolation. The length of the CDR3 is 13 residues. From germline, CDR1 is MNHNY and CDR2 SVGAGI (reference sequence). Trimming cost V 0 bases and J 8 bases, with 10 bases left between them. The data derive from a study of CD8 T cells in Susac syndrome. Random-hexamer reverse transcription was applied to roughly 0.5 to 1 ug RNA. The amplification used immunoSEQ multiplex PCR on TCR beta CDR3; it spanned 54 Vbeta and 13 Jbeta. TCRdb redid the calling of the immunoSEQ multiplex PCR reads with MiXCR, one entry per CDR3 protein. Of more than 150,000 distinct CDR3 sequences listed, 92% were seen once; the top ten hold approximately 0.075%.

This chain connects TRBV6-6 to TRBJ1-1; tentatively, D is TRBD1 (5 bases). The sequenced sample was CD4+ T cells from PBMCs. This receptor was taken from a human donor in good health. The CDR3 spells CASSYSLEGEAFF. The CDR3 region has the DNA TGTGCCAGCAGTTACTCCTTGGAGGGGGAAGCTTTCTTT.